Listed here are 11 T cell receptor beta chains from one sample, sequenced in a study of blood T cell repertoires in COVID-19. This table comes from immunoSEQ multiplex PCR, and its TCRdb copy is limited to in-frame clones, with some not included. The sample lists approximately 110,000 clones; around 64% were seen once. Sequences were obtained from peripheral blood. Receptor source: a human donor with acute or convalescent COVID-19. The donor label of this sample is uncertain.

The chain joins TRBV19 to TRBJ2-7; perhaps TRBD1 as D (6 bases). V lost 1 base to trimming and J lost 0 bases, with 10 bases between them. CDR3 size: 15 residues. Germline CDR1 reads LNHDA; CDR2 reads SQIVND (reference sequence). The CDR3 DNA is TGTGCCAGTAGTATAGCAGGACAGACCTCCTACGAGCAGTACTTC. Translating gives CASSIAGQTSYEQYF.

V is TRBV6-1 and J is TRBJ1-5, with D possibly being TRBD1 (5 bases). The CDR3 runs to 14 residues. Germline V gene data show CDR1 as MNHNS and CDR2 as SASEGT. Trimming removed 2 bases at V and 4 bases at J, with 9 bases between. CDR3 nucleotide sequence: TGTGCCAGCAGTGAATGGGCAGGGAATCAGCCCCAGCATTTT. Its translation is CASSEWAGNQPQHF.

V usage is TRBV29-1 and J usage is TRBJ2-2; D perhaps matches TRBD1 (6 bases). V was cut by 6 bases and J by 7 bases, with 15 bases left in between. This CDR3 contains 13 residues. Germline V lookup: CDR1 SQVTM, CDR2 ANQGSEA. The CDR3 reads CSVRGSRNGELFF. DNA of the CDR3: TGCAGCGTGAGGGGGTCTCGTAACGGGGAGCTGTTTTTT.

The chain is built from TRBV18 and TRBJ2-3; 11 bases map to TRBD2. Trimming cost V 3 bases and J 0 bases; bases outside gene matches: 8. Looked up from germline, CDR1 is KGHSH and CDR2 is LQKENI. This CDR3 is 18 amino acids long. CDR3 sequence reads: CASSPLPGLAVSTDTQYF. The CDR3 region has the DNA TGTGCCAGCTCACCTCTCCCGGGACTAGCGGTGAGCACAGATACGCAGTATTTT.

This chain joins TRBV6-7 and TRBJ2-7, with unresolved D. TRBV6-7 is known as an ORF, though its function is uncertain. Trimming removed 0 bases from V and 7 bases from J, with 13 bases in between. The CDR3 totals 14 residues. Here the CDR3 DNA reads TGTGCCAGCAGTTACTCTTACTTACCTCGAGAGCAGTACGTC. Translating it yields CASSYSYLPREQYV.

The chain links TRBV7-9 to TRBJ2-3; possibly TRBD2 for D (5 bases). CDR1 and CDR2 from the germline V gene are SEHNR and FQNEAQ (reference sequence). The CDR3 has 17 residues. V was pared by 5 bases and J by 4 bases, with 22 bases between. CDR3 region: CASSQPRANTVADTQYF. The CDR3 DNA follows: TGTGCCAGCAGCCAGCCGCGGGCAAACACAGTGGCAGATACGCAGTATTTT. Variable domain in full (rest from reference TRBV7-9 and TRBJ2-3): DTGVSQNPRHKITKRGQNVTFRCDPISEHNRLYWYRQTLGQGPEFLTYFQNEAQLEKSRLLSDRFSAERPKGSFSTLEIQRTEQGDSAMYLCASSQPRANTVADTQYFGPGTRLTVL.

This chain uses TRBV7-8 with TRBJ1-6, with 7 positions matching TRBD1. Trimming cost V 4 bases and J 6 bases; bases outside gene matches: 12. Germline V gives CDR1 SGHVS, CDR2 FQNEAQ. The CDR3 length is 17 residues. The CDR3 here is CASSSQARQGGNSPLHF. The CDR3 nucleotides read TGTGCCAGCAGCTCACAAGCCCGACAGGGAGGTAATTCACCCCTCCACTTT.

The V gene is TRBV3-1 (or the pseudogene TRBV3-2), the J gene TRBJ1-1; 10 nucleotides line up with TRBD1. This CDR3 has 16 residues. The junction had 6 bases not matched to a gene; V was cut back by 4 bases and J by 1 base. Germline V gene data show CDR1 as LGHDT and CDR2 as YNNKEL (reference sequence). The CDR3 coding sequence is TGTGCCAGCAGCCCTCCCTGGACAGGGGGGAACACTGAAGCTTTCTTT. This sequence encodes CASSPPWTGGNTEAFF.

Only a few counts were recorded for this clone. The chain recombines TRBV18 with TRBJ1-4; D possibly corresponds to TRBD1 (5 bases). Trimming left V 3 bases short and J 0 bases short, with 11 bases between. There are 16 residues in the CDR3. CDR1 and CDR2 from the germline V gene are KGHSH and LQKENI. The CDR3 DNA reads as TGTGCCAGCTCACCCTCCCTAGGGGCAACTAATGAAAAACTGTTTTTT. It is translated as CASSPSLGATNEKLFF.

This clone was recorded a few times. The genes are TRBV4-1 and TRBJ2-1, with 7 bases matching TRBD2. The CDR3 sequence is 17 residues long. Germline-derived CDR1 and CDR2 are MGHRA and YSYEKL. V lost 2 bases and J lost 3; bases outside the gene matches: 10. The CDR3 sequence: CASSQSAGTTGYNEQFF. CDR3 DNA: TGCGCCAGCAGCCAAAGTGCCGGGACTACCGGCTACAATGAGCAGTTCTTC.

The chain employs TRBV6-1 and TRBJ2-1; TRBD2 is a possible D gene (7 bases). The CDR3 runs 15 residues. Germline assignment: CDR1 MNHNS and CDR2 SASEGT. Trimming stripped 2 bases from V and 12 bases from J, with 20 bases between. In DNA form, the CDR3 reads TGTGCCAGCAGTGAAATAGGAACAGGGAGCGGGGCGCAGTTCTTC. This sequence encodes CASSEIGTGSGAQFF.